The next 20 T cell receptor beta chains were all read from a single sample in a study of cytomegalovirus exposure and HLA in healthy donors. Researchers ran the PCR with 60 Vbeta and 13 Jbeta primers. Sequenced by immunoSEQ multiplex PCR; TCRdb stores in-frame clones only, minus some. Of under 200,000 clones in the sample, approximately 78% were seen once. Specimen: PBMCs. The receptors shown here come from a woman between 35 and 50 years old in good health and CMV-seronegative.

This rearrangement joins TRBV5-1 to TRBJ2-1; 7 nucleotides match TRBD1. This CDR3 is built from 18 residues. The V gene's germline CDR1 is SGHRS and CDR2 YFSETQ. V lost 1 base and J lost 7; bases outside the gene matches: 17. The DNA of the CDR3 is TGCGCCAGCAGCTTGTTACAGACAGGGCATTCAACAAGGAATGAGCAGTTCTTC. It codes for CASSLLQTGHSTRNEQFF.

In its sample, this clone was seen once. The rearrangement joins TRBV7-6 to TRBJ2-5, with 7 bases fitting TRBD1. This CDR3 contains 15 residues. The V gene end was trimmed by 2 bases and the J gene end by 4 bases; junction bases not matched to a gene: 7. Germline lookup yields CDR1 SGHVS and CDR2 FNYEAQ. This CDR3 reads CASSLNRGFTETQYF. Written as DNA, the CDR3 is TGTGCCAGCAGCTTAAACAGGGGTTTCACAGAGACCCAGTACTTC. The whole variable domain, filled in from reference TRBV7-6 and TRBJ2-5, reads GAGVSQSPRYKVTKRGQDVALRCDPISGHVSLYWYRQALGQGPEFLTYFNYEAQQDKSGLPNDRFSAERPEGSISTLTIQRTEQRDSAMYRCASSLNRGFTETQYFGPGTRLLVL.

The V call is TRBV5-1, the J call TRBJ2-5, with 7 bases identical to TRBD2. The V gene end was trimmed by 2 bases and the J gene end by 0 bases; junction bases not matched to a gene: 4. The CDR3 sequence is 15 residues long. Germline V gives CDR1 SGHRS, CDR2 YFSETQ. CDR3 residues: CASSLPRGDQETQYF. The CDR3 DNA is TGCGCCAGCAGCTTACCCCGGGGGGACCAAGAGACCCAGTACTTC.

The chain carries TRBV5-5 and TRBJ1-2, with D uncertain. The CDR3 extends over 14 amino acids. Trimming removed 2 bases at V and 8 bases at J, with 16 bases between. Germline CDR1 is SGHKS and CDR2 is YYEKEE (reference sequence). The CDR3 bases are TGTGCCAGCAGCTTCAGGAGGGCGCGGGAAGGCTACACCTTC. Translation gives CASSFRRAREGYTF.

The rearrangement uses TRBV11-2 and TRBJ2-5; 13 nucleotides agree with TRBD2. The CDR3 has 14 amino acids. Germline V gene sequence: CDR1 SGHAT, CDR2 FQNNGV. V trimming: 9 bases; J trimming: 3 bases; junction bases outside the gene matches: 4. CDR3 nucleotides: TGTGCCAGTCAGGGGACTAGCGGGGAAGAGACCCAGTACTTC. It encodes CASQGTSGEETQYF.

This clone turned up a few times. The genes are TRBV28 and TRBJ1-1; the D is unclear. Trimming pared 7 bases from V and 4 bases from J, leaving 19 bases between. CDR3 length equals 15 residues. The germline V gene has CDR1 MDHEN and CDR2 SYDVKM. CDR3 bases: TGTGCCAGCACCCCAGACATACTCTACGCCACTGAAGCTTTCTTT. Translated, it gives CASTPDILYATEAFF.

V gene TRBV7-9 combines with J gene TRBJ2-5; maybe TRBD1 (6 bases). Germline CDR1 SEHNR, CDR2 FQNEAQ (reference sequence). CDR3 length equals 12 residues. The DNA of the CDR3 is TGTTCCACCACCGGCAGGGGAGAGACCCAGTACTTC. Amino acid sequence: CSTTGRGETQYF.

The chain recombines TRBV7-2 with TRBJ1-5; 8 bases are a match to TRBD1. The germline V gene has CDR1 SGHTA and CDR2 FQGNSA. The J segment lost 4 bases and the V segment lost 2 bases, leaving 7 bases of the junction unmatched. This CDR3 region has 16 residues. The CDR3 sequence: CASSLFRRQGNQPQHF. In DNA form, the CDR3 reads TGTGCCAGCAGCTTATTTCGGAGACAGGGGAATCAGCCCCAGCATTTT.

The genes are TRBV28 and TRBJ2-7; TRBD1 agrees at 7 bases. Germline assignment: CDR1 MDHEN and CDR2 SYDVKM. This CDR3 is 12 amino acids long. V lost 3 bases, J lost 4 bases, and 0 bases stayed unmatched. CDR3 loop: CASSLGQYEQYF. CDR3 DNA: TGTGCCAGCAGTTTGGGACAGTACGAGCAGTACTTC.

This chain connects TRBV25-1 to TRBJ2-3, with a possible D match to TRBD2 (5 bases). This CDR3 has 16 amino acids. V gave up 1 base and J gave up 4 bases, with 15 bases separating them. Germline CDR1 and CDR2: MGHDK and SYGVNS. The CDR3 nucleotides read TGTGCCAGCAGTGAATTGCCTAGCTGGCGCCCAGATACGCAGTATTTT. Translating it yields CASSELPSWRPDTQYF.

The V call is TRBV6-4, the J call TRBJ2-3, with 8 bases fitting TRBD2. This CDR3 comprises 16 residues. Trimming cost V 3 bases and J 3 bases; bases outside gene matches: 8. CDR1 is MRHNA, CDR2 SNTAGT, per germline. CDR3 sequence: CASSDLAGGPTDTQYF. The CDR3 coding sequence is TGTGCCAGCAGTGATTTGGCGGGGGGTCCGACAGATACGCAGTATTTT.

This sequence joins TRBV29-1 and TRBJ2-2; tentative D call: TRBD1 (5 bases). The CDR3 consists of 13 residues. Germline CDR1 reads SQVTM; CDR2 reads ANQGSEA. V gave up 7 bases and J gave up 1 base, with 10 bases separating them. The CDR3: CSGSQGNTGELFF. The CDR3 nucleotides read TGCAGCGGTTCTCAGGGGAACACCGGGGAGCTGTTTTTT.

As DNA, the CDR3 is TGTGCCAGCTTGGGGGGGAACAGCAATCAGCCCCAGCATTTT. Protein: CASLGGNSNQPQHF. V is TRBV28 and J is TRBJ1-5; the D gene is possibly TRBD1 (5 bases). V lost 8 bases, J lost 1 base, and 12 bases lay in between. This CDR3 is built from 14 residues. CDR1 MDHEN and CDR2 SYDVKM come from the germline V gene.

The rearrangement joins TRBV11-3 to TRBJ2-3; tentative D call: TRBD2 (5 bases). Germline V gene sequence: CDR1 SGHNT, CDR2 YENEEA. V lost 5 bases, J lost 0 bases, and 15 bases lay in between. This CDR3 contains 16 residues. CDR3 sequence reads: CASSRRTGYSTDTQYF. The DNA of the CDR3 is TGTGCCAGCAGCCGCCGGACGGGGTATAGCACAGATACGCAGTATTTT.

The chain is built from TRBV2 and TRBJ1-6, with unresolved D. Germline assignment: CDR1 SNHLY and CDR2 FYNNEI. The CDR3 contains 14 residues. Deletions cut 0 bases from V and 6 bases from J, with 6 bases between. In nucleotides, the CDR3 is TGTGCCAGCAGTGAAGCTCTAGGTAATTCACCCCTCCACTTT. This translates into CASSEALGNSPLHF. Combining the CDR3 with reference TRBV2 and TRBJ1-6 gives the whole variable domain EPEVTQTPSHQVTQMGQEVILRCVPISNHLYFYWYRQILGQKVEFLVSFYNNEISEKSEIFDDQFSVERPDGSNFTLKIRSTKLEDSAMYFCASSEALGNSPLHFGNGTRLTVT.

V and J are TRBV2 and TRBJ1-2; D is uncertain. This CDR3 is built from 13 residues. Trimming shortened V by 2 bases and J by 7 bases, and 11 bases separated the two germline ends. CDR1 is SNHLY and CDR2 is FYNNEI in the germline V gene. The chain's CDR3 is CASSESDMVGYTF. The CDR3 nucleotides read TGTGCCAGCAGTGAATCCGACATGGTTGGCTACACCTTC.

This clone is judged medium-sized (0.01 to 0.1%). This chain joins TRBV5-6 and TRBJ1-1; no firm D call. Trimming left V 1 base short and J 6 bases short, with 7 bases between. The germline gives CDR1 SGHDT, CDR2 YYEEEE. The CDR3 totals 12 residues. CDR3 coding DNA: TGTGCCAGCAGCTTGATGGGCCCTGAAGCTTTCTTT. As protein: CASSLMGPEAFF.

The chain uses TRBV5-1 and TRBJ1-1; unclear D gene. The CDR3 has 11 residues. Between the trimmed V and J ends, which lost 0 bases and 7 bases, there was a span of 4 bases. CDR1 is SGHRS and CDR2 is YFSETQ in the germline V gene. CDR3 loop: CASSLANEAFF. In DNA, the CDR3 is TGCGCCAGCAGCTTGGCTAATGAAGCTTTCTTT. Drawing the rest from reference TRBV5-1 and TRBJ1-1, the complete variable domain is KAGVTQTPRYLIKTRGQQVTLSCSPISGHRSVSWYQQTPGQGLQFLFEYFSETQRNKGNFPGRFSGRQFSNSRSEMNVSTLELGDSALYLCASSLANEAFFGQGTRLTVV.

This clone has a handful of counts. The chain links TRBV5-6 to TRBJ2-7; TRBD1 agrees at 8 bases. Trimming cost V 4 bases and J 3 bases; bases outside gene matches: 9. This CDR3 is built from 15 residues. Germline CDR1 reads SGHDT; CDR2 reads YYEEEE. As DNA, the CDR3 is TGTGCCAGCAGCCTGACCGGGACAGGACTCTACGAGCAGTACTTC. Amino acids: CASSLTGTGLYEQYF.

V is TRBV11-2 and J is TRBJ1-6; 10 bases are shared with TRBD1. The CDR3 loop spans 16 amino acids. CDR1 SGHAT and CDR2 FQNNGV come from the germline V gene. Losses at the gene ends were 1 base for V and 9 bases for J; bases not matched to a gene: 6. The CDR3: CASSLARDRGGSPLHF. The CDR3 DNA reads TGTGCCAGCAGCTTAGCACGGGACAGGGGTGGTTCACCCCTCCACTTT.